This T cell receptor (beta chain) is from a study of T-cell reconstitution after alpha-beta-depleted transplantation in children. On this clonotype: Its target is not known.

The CDR3 is 15 amino acids. V lost 4 bases to trimming and J lost 2 bases, with 14 bases between them. Germline CDR1 LGHDT, CDR2 YNNKEL (reference sequence). Using unique molecular identifiers, the investigators prepared the TCRbeta library. TCRdb used MiXCR to reprocess the PCR reads, holding one entry per CDR3 protein. The sample yields just over 950,000 distinct CDR3 sequences, around 30% seen once. Whole-study findings and limits: Roughly two months post-transplant, alpha-beta T cells reportedly originated from several hundred graft clones that had expanded. Surviving recipient T cells and intrathymic progenitors accounted for some patients' high TCRbeta diversity at day 60.

The V and J genes are TRBV3-1 and TRBJ1-1; the D is unclear. The clonotype was recovered from a boy younger than two who had a stem cell transplant for SCID, so the T cells may come from the graft donor. The sample consisted of PBMCs, mostly from graft donor cells, taken 360 days after TCRalphabeta/CD19-depleted stem cell transplant. The CDR3 sequence: CASSPRMEGNTEAFF. In DNA form, the CDR3 reads TGTGCCAGCAGCCCGAGGATGGAGGGCAACACTGAAGCTTTCTTT.